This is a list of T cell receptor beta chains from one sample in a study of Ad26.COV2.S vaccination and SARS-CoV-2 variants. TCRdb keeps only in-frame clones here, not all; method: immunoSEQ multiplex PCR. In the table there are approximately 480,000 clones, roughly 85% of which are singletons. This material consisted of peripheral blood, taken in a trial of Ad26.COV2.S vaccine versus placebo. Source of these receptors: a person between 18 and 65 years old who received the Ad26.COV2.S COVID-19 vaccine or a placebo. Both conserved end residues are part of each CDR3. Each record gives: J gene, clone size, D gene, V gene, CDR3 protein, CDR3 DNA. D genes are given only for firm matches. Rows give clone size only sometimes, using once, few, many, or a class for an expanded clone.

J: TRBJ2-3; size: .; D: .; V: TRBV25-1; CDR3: CASSAGEDTQYF; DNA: TGTGCCAGCAGTGCGGGGGAGGATACGCAGTATTTT
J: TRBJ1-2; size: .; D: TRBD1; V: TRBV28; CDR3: CASRLQGDYGYTF; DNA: TGTGCCAGCAGACTACAGGGGGACTATGGCTACACCTTC
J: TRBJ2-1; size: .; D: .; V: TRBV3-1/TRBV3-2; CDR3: CASSQGQGGFNEQFF; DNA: TGTGCCAGCAGCCAAGGGCAGGGCGGGTTCAATGAGCAGTTCTTC
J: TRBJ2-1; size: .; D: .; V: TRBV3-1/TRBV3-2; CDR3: CASSQGFATKQFF; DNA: TGTGCCAGCAGCCAAGGGTTTGCTACCAAGCAGTTCTTC
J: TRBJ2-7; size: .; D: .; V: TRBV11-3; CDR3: CASSPGPHTYEQYF; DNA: TGTGCCAGCAGCCCGGGACCGCATACCTACGAGCAGTACTTC
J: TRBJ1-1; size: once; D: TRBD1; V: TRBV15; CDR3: CATSSPGTANTEAFF; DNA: TGTGCCACCAGCAGTCCCGGGACAGCGAACACTGAAGCTTTCTTT
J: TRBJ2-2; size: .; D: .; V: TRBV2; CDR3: CAISTDNTGELFF; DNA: TGTGCCATTTCGACAGACAACACCGGGGAGCTGTTTTTT
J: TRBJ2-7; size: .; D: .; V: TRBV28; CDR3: CASTVPGAREQYF; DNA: TGTGCCAGCACGGTCCCCGGGGCTCGCGAGCAGTACTTC
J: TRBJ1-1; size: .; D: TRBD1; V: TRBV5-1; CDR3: CASSLAVGRGAFF; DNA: TGCGCCAGCAGCTTGGCAGTTGGCAGGGGGGCTTTCTTT
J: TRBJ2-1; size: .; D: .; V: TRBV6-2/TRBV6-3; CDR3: CASSYSSGYNEQFF; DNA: TGTGCCAGCAGTTACTCATCGGGATACAATGAGCAGTTCTTC
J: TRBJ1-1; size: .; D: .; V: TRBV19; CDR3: CASSSTNLGHLQGEAFF; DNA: TGTGCCAGTAGCTCGACCAATTTAGGACACCTCCAAGGTGAAGCTTTCTTT
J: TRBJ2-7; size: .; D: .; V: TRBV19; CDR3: CASSSRARADEQYF; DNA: TGTGCCAGTAGCTCCCGGGCTAGAGCGGACGAGCAGTACTTC
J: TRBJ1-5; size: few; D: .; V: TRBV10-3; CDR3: CAISETAAQPQHF; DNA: TGTGCCATCAGTGAGACGGCAGCTCAGCCCCAGCATTTT
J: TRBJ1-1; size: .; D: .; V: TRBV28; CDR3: CASRRDHEAFF; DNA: TGTGCCAGCAGGAGAGACCATGAAGCTTTCTTT
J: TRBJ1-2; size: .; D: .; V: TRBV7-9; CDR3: CASSLVGDGYTF; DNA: TGTGCCAGCAGCTTAGTCGGGGATGGCTACACCTTC
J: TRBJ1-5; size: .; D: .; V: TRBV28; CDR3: CASSFEGHGQPQHF; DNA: TGTGCCAGCAGTTTCGAGGGGCACGGGCAGCCCCAGCATTTT
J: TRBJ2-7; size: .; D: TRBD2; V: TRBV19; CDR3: CATPLCTSGPSSYEQYF; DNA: TGTGCCACTCCATTGTGTACTAGCGGTCCCAGCTCCTACGAGCAGTACTTC
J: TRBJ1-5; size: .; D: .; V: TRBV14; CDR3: CASSQDLRGPQHF; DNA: TGTGCCAGCAGCCAAGATTTAAGGGGTCCCCAGCATTTT
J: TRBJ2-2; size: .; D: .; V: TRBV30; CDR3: CAWRRTGELFF; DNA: TGTGCCTGGAGGAGGACCGGGGAGCTGTTTTTT
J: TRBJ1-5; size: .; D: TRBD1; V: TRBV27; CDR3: CASSTQGQPQHF; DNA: TGTGCCAGCAGTACACAGGGGCAGCCCCAGCATTTT
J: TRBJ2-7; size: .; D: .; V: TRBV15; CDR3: CATSRVTPYEQYF; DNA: TGTGCCACCAGCAGAGTAACCCCTTACGAGCAGTACTTC
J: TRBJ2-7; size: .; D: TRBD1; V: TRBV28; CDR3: CASRADRGWAYEQYF; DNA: TGTGCCAGCAGGGCAGACAGGGGATGGGCCTACGAGCAGTACTTC
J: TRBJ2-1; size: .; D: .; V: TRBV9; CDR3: CASSVDSGAYNEQFF; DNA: TGTGCCAGCAGCGTAGACTCTGGGGCCTACAATGAGCAGTTCTTC
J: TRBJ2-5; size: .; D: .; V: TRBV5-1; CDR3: CASSLSGTSDWETQYF; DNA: TGCGCCAGCAGCTTATCGGGGACCAGCGATTGGGAGACCCAGTACTTC
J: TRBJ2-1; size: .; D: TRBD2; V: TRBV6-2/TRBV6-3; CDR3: CASSHGTRGGEQFF; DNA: TGTGCCAGCAGTCACGGGACTAGAGGTGGTGAGCAGTTCTTC
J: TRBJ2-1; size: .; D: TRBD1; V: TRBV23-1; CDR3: CADLDRKNKSPHNEQFF; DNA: TGCGCCGATCTGGACAGGAAAAACAAAAGCCCTCACAATGAGCAGTTCTTC
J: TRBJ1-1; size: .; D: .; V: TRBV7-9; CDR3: CASSPRGGNTEAFF; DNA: TGTGCCAGCAGCCCCAGGGGAGGGAACACTGAAGCTTTCTTT
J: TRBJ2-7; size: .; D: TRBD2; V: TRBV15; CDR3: CATSTVLAGGRYEQYF; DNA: TGTGCCACCAGCACAGTTCTAGCGGGAGGGCGATACGAGCAGTACTTC
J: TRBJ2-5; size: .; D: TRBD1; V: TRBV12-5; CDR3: CASGSGQNKETQYF; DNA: TGTGCTAGTGGTTCGGGACAGAACAAAGAGACCCAGTACTTC
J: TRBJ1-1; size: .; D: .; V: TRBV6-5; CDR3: CASSSVELGNTEAFF; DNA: TGTGCCAGCAGTTCGGTGGAACTAGGGAACACTGAAGCTTTCTTT
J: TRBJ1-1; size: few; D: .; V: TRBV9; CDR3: CASSVPGGAAFF; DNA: TGTGCCAGCAGCGTACCGGGGGGAGCGGCTTTCTTT
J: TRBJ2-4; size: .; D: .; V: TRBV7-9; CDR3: CASSPRVVHVYLAKNIQYF; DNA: TGTGCCAGCAGCCCAAGGGTCGTCCACGTGTATTTAGCCAAAAACATTCAGTACTTC
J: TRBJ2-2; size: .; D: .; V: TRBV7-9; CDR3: CASSLDGVNTGELFF; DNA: TGTGCCAGCAGCTTAGACGGGGTCAACACCGGGGAGCTGTTTTTT
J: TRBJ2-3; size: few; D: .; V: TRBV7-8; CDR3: CASSLDLWSTDTQYF; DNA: TGTGCCAGCAGCTTAGATCTTTGGAGCACAGATACGCAGTATTTT
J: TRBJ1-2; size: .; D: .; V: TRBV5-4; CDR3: CASTRGQGDYGYTF; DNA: TGTGCCAGCACCCGGGGGCAGGGAGACTATGGCTACACCTTC
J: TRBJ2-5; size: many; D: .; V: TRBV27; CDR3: CASSTLADQETQYF; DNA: TGTGCCAGCAGTACCTTAGCGGATCAAGAGACCCAGTACTTC
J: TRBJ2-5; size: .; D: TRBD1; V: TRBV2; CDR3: CASSGQGWGETQYF; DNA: TGTGCCAGCAGTGGACAGGGCTGGGGCGAGACCCAGTACTTC
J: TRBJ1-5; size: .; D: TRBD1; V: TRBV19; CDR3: CASSPGTGGPGNQPQHF; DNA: TGTGCCAGTAGTCCCGGGACAGGGGGGCCTGGCAATCAGCCCCAGCATTTT
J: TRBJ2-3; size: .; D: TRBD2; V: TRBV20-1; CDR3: CSASGAGGHTDTQYF; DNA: TGCAGTGCTAGTGGAGCGGGAGGCCACACAGATACGCAGTATTTT
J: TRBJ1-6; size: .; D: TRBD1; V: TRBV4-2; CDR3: CASSQGTGGDSPLHF; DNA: TGTGCCAGCAGCCAGGGTACAGGGGGGGATTCACCCCTCCACTTT
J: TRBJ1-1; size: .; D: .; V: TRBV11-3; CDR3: CASSSGTVEQAFF; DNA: TGTGCCAGCAGTAGCGGGACGGTGGAACAAGCTTTCTTT
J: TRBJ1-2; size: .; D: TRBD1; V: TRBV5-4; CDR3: CASRSLTGGGGYTF; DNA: TGTGCCAGCAGATCACTGACAGGGGGCGGGGGCTACACCTTC
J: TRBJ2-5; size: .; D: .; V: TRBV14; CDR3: CASSQVGGRSQETQYF; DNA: TGTGCCAGCAGCCAAGTTGGTGGGAGATCCCAAGAGACCCAGTACTTC
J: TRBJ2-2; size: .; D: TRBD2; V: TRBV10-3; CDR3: CAIRGGVAANTGELFF; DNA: TGTGCCATCAGGGGGGGGGTAGCGGCGAACACCGGGGAGCTGTTTTTT
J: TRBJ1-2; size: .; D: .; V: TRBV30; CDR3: CAWSREGLDEYGYTF; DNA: TGTGCCTGGAGCCGAGAGGGGCTGGACGAATATGGCTACACCTTC
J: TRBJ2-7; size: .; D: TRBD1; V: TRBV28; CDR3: CASSPGTGGADEQYF; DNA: TGTGCCAGCAGCCCAGGGACAGGGGGCGCGGACGAGCAGTACTTC
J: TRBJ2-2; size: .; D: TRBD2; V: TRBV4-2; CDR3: CASSQVPSGGTGELFF; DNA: TGTGCCAGCAGCCAAGTCCCTAGCGGGGGTACCGGGGAGCTGTTTTTT
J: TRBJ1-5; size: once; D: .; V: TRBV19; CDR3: CASSLAQGSNQPQHF; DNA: TGTGCCAGTAGTCTCGCTCAGGGGAGCAATCAGCCCCAGCATTTT
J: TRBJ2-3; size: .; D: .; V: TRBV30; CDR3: CAYTDLLFLFDTQYF; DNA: TGTGCCTACACGGACCTACTGTTTTTGTTTGATACGCAGTATTTT
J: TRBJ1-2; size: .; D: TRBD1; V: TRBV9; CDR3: CASSALQGRSDYTF; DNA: TGTGCCAGCAGCGCCCTACAGGGGCGGTCGGACTACACCTTC
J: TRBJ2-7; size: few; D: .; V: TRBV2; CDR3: CASSERGYEQYF; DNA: TGTGCCAGCAGTGAGAGGGGTTACGAGCAGTACTTC
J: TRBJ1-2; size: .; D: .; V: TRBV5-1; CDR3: CASSLEGTNYGYTF; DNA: TGCGCCAGCAGCTTGGAGGGGACGAACTATGGCTACACCTTC
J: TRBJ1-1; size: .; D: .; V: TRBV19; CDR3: CASSIEGRQLNTEAFF; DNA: TGTGCCAGTAGTATAGAGGGACGTCAGTTGAACACTGAAGCTTTCTTT
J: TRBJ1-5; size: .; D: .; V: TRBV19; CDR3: CASQSRSNQPQHF; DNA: TGTGCCAGTCAGTCTCGTAGCAATCAGCCCCAGCATTTT
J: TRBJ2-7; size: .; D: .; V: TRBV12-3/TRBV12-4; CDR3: CASSRSSYEQYF; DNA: TGTGCCAGCAGTAGGAGCTCCTACGAGCAGTACTTC
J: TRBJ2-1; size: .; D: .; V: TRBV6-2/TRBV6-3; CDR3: CASSYSPVGYNEQFF; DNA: TGTGCCAGCAGTTATAGTCCAGTGGGTTACAATGAGCAGTTCTTC
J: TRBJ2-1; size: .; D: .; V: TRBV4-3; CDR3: CASSQDLGRGSNEQFF; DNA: TGCGCCAGCAGCCAAGATCTCGGCAGGGGCAGCAATGAGCAGTTCTTC
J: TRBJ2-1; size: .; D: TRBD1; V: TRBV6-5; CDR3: CASGRQGVGEQFF; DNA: TGTGCCAGCGGGAGACAGGGGGTGGGTGAGCAGTTCTTC
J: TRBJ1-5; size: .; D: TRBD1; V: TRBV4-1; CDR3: CASSQRTGDHSNQPQHF; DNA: TGCGCCAGCAGCCAACGAACAGGGGACCATAGCAATCAGCCCCAGCATTTT